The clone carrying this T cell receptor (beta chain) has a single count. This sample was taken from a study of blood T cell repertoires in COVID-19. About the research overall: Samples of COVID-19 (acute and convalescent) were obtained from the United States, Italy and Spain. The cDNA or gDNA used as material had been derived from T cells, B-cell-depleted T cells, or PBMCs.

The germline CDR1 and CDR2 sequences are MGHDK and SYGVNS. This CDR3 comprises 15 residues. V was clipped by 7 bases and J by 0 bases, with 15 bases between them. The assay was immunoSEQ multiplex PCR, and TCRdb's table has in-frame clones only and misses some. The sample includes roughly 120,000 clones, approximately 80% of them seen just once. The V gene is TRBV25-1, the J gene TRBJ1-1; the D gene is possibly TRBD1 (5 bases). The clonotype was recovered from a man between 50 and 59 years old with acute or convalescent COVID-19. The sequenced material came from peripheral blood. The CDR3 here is CASTGVREVNTEAFF. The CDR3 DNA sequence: TGTGCCAGCACCGGAGTCAGGGAGGTGAACACTGAAGCTTTCTTT.